Listed below are T cell receptor beta chains from one sample, sequenced in a study of blood T cell repertoires in COVID-19. Only in-frame clones appear in the TCRdb table, and some are missing; sequencing was by immunoSEQ multiplex PCR. The data contain fewer than 75,000 clones, 70% to 85% of them singletons. Sequenced input: peripheral blood. The receptors were gathered from a human donor in a cohort sampled during active COVID-19. Both conserved end residues are part of each CDR3. D genes are given only for firm matches. Clone size is shown for a subset of rows, as once, few, many or a class of expanded clone.

length: 15
D: NA
size: NA
J: TRBJ2-7
V: TRBV11-2
CDR3: CASSLGVGGPYEQYF
DNA: TGTGCCAGCAGCTTAGGTGTGGGGGGGCCCTACGAGCAGTACTTC

length: 14
D: TRBD1
size: NA
J: TRBJ2-3
V: TRBV5-1
CDR3: CASSWTGETDTQYF
DNA: TGCGCCAGCAGCTGGACAGGGGAGACAGATACGCAGTATTTT

length: 16
D: TRBD1
size: many
J: TRBJ1-6
V: TRBV28
CDR3: CASSELGTGRNSPLHF
DNA: TGTGCCAGCAGCGAACTAGGGACAGGTCGAAATTCACCCCTCCACTTT

length: 14
D: TRBD2
size: NA
J: TRBJ2-2
V: TRBV6-1
CDR3: CASSRGVNTGELFF
DNA: TGTGCCAGCAGTCGGGGGGTGAACACCGGGGAGCTGTTTTTT

length: 17
D: TRBD1
size: NA
J: TRBJ2-1
V: TRBV9
CDR3: CASSDRIHRDRNNEQFF
DNA: TGTGCCAGCAGCGACCGTATACACCGGGACAGAAACAATGAGCAGTTCTTC

length: 15
D: TRBD1
size: NA
J: TRBJ2-5
V: TRBV19
CDR3: CASSIPGQPIGGQYF
DNA: TGTGCCAGTAGTATTCCGGGACAGCCAATTGGGGGCCAGTACTTC

length: 16
D: TRBD2
size: NA
J: TRBJ2-3
V: TRBV4-2
CDR3: CASSLNPKRGADTQYF
DNA: TGTGCCAGCAGCCTCAATCCCAAGCGGGGGGCAGATACGCAGTATTTT

length: 14
D: TRBD1
size: NA
J: TRBJ1-2
V: TRBV6-1
CDR3: CASSEMRGRDGYTF
DNA: TGTGCCAGCAGTGAAATGAGGGGGCGGGATGGCTACACCTTC

length: 14
D: NA
size: NA
J: TRBJ1-5
V: TRBV2
CDR3: CASSFSGGNQPQHF
DNA: TGTGCCAGCAGTTTCTCAGGCGGCAATCAGCCCCAGCATTTT

length: 19
D: TRBD1
size: NA
J: TRBJ1-2
V: TRBV2
CDR3: CASSGGIGTANTFNYGYTF
DNA: TGTGCCAGCAGTGGGGGGATAGGGACAGCAAATACCTTTAACTATGGCTACACCTTC

length: 14
D: NA
size: NA
J: TRBJ1-4
V: TRBV5-4
CDR3: CASSRRSREEKLFF
DNA: TGTGCCAGCAGCCGACGGTCCCGGGAGGAAAAACTGTTTTTT

length: 13
D: TRBD1
size: few
J: TRBJ1-2
V: TRBV19
CDR3: CASSMTGVYGYTF
DNA: TGTGCCAGTAGTATGACAGGGGTTTATGGCTACACCTTC

length: 16
D: TRBD2
size: NA
J: TRBJ2-3
V: TRBV5-1
CDR3: CASSLRTSGGTDTQYF
DNA: TGCGCCAGCAGCCTCAGGACTAGCGGGGGAACAGATACGCAGTATTTT

length: 13
D: TRBD1
size: NA
J: TRBJ2-7
V: TRBV6-2/TRBV6-3
CDR3: CASSYRDRVEQYF
DNA: TGTGCCAGCAGTTACAGGGACAGGGTGGAGCAGTACTTC

length: 16
D: TRBD2
size: NA
J: TRBJ2-1
V: TRBV4-3
CDR3: CASSQDLAGGYNEQFF
DNA: TGCGCCAGCAGCCAAGATTTAGCGGGGGGTTACAATGAGCAGTTCTTC

length: 14
D: NA
size: NA
J: TRBJ2-7
V: TRBV6-5
CDR3: CASSYSTQIHEQYF
DNA: TGTGCCAGCAGTTACTCGACACAGATCCACGAGCAGTACTTC

length: 13
D: NA
size: NA
J: TRBJ1-3
V: TRBV12-3/TRBV12-4
CDR3: CASSHGAPGTIYF
DNA: TGTGCCAGCAGTCATGGGGCTCCCGGCACCATATATTTT

length: 15
D: TRBD2
size: NA
J: TRBJ2-1
V: TRBV6-4
CDR3: CASSQEGLANDEQFF
DNA: TGTGCCAGCAGTCAGGAGGGACTAGCTAACGATGAGCAGTTCTTC

length: 14
D: NA
size: few
J: TRBJ1-2
V: TRBV28
CDR3: CASRIGGANYGYTF
DNA: TGTGCCAGCAGAATTGGAGGGGCCAACTATGGCTACACCTTC

length: 13
D: TRBD1
size: NA
J: TRBJ1-2
V: TRBV6-6
CDR3: CASRPGQANGYTF
DNA: TGTGCCAGCAGACCTGGACAGGCAAATGGCTACACCTTC

length: 14
D: TRBD1
size: NA
J: TRBJ1-2
V: TRBV28
CDR3: CASTPGQGRRGYTF
DNA: TGTGCCAGCACCCCGGGACAGGGGAGGAGAGGCTACACCTTC

length: 16
D: TRBD2
size: NA
J: TRBJ2-1
V: TRBV29-1
CDR3: CSVEGRAGGPRGEQFF
DNA: TGCAGCGTTGAAGGTCGTGCGGGGGGCCCGAGGGGGGAGCAGTTCTTC

length: 14
D: NA
size: few
J: TRBJ1-2
V: TRBV4-3
CDR3: CASSQEFSSAGYTF
DNA: TGCGCCAGCAGCCAAGAATTCTCCTCCGCGGGCTACACCTTC

length: 14
D: NA
size: NA
J: TRBJ1-1
V: TRBV7-2
CDR3: CASSLERELAEAFF
DNA: TGTGCCAGCAGCTTAGAGCGGGAATTGGCTGAAGCTTTCTTT

length: 16
D: NA
size: NA
J: TRBJ1-4
V: TRBV7-8
CDR3: CASSLDYGVSGQKLFF
DNA: TGTGCCAGCAGCTTAGACTATGGGGTGAGCGGTCAAAAACTGTTTTTT

length: 15
D: TRBD1
size: NA
J: TRBJ1-2
V: TRBV4-1
CDR3: CASSPLGGQNYGYTF
DNA: TGCGCCAGCAGCCCCCTTGGGGGACAGAACTATGGCTACACCTTC

length: 14
D: TRBD2
size: once
J: TRBJ2-5
V: TRBV10-3
CDR3: CAISASGGPETQYF
DNA: TGTGCCATCAGTGCTAGCGGGGGGCCCGAGACCCAGTACTTC

length: 14
D: TRBD2
size: NA
J: TRBJ2-1
V: TRBV30
CDR3: CAWKTSGGAREQFF
DNA: TGTGCCTGGAAGACTAGCGGGGGGGCACGAGAGCAGTTCTTC

length: 15
D: NA
size: NA
J: TRBJ2-7
V: TRBV5-6
CDR3: CASSSTGPRSYEQYF
DNA: TGTGCCAGCAGCTCTACTGGGCCAAGATCCTACGAGCAGTACTTC

length: 13
D: TRBD1
size: NA
J: TRBJ2-7
V: TRBV7-2
CDR3: CASSPGTDYEQYF
DNA: TGTGCCAGCAGCCCCGGGACAGACTACGAGCAGTACTTC

length: 15
D: TRBD2
size: NA
J: TRBJ2-5
V: TRBV27
CDR3: CASSRGGGAWETQYF
DNA: TGTGCCAGCAGTCGAGGCGGGGGGGCGTGGGAGACCCAGTACTTC

length: 15
D: NA
size: NA
J: TRBJ2-2
V: TRBV4-1
CDR3: CASSQDDRYTGELFF
DNA: TGCGCCAGCAGCCAAGATGACAGATACACCGGGGAGCTGTTTTTT

length: 17
D: NA
size: NA
J: TRBJ1-5
V: TRBV28
CDR3: CASSLTRATKADQPQHF
DNA: TGTGCCAGCAGTTTAACGCGAGCCACAAAAGCGGATCAGCCCCAGCATTTT

length: 12
D: NA
size: NA
J: TRBJ2-7
V: TRBV5-4
CDR3: CASSSGAREQYF
DNA: TGTGCCAGCAGCTCGGGAGCTAGGGAGCAGTACTTC

length: 15
D: NA
size: NA
J: TRBJ1-5
V: TRBV28
CDR3: CASSPPAGRNQPQHF
DNA: TGTGCCAGCAGTCCTCCCGCAGGGCGCAATCAGCCCCAGCATTTT

length: 13
D: TRBD2
size: NA
J: TRBJ2-7
V: TRBV2
CDR3: CASMVTSGYEQYF
DNA: TGTGCCAGCATGGTGACTAGCGGGTACGAGCAGTACTTC

length: 14
D: NA
size: NA
J: TRBJ2-7
V: TRBV3-1/TRBV3-2
CDR3: CASSQTGGPHEQYF
DNA: TGTGCCAGCAGCCAGACCGGGGGGCCCCACGAGCAGTACTTC

length: 14
D: TRBD1
size: NA
J: TRBJ2-7
V: TRBV5-1
CDR3: CASRTQGNMQEQYF
DNA: TGCGCCAGCAGGACACAGGGGAACATGCAGGAGCAGTACTTC

length: 15
D: NA
size: few
J: TRBJ2-7
V: TRBV5-1
CDR3: CASSLAGGVPYEQYF
DNA: TGCGCCAGCAGCTTGGCCGGGGGTGTCCCCTACGAGCAGTACTTC

length: 14
D: TRBD1
size: NA
J: TRBJ1-2
V: TRBV28
CDR3: CASGGQGDLYGYTF
DNA: TGTGCCAGCGGTGGACAGGGGGACCTATACGGCTACACCTTC

length: 15
D: NA
size: few
J: TRBJ2-7
V: TRBV19
CDR3: CASSPTAGGSYEQYF
DNA: TGTGCCAGTAGTCCGACAGCCGGAGGGAGCTACGAGCAGTACTTC

length: 16
D: NA
size: NA
J: TRBJ2-1
V: TRBV19
CDR3: CASSREGQWSTNEQFF
DNA: TGTGCCAGTAGTAGAGAAGGACAGTGGAGTACAAATGAGCAGTTCTTC

length: 15
D: TRBD1
size: NA
J: TRBJ2-3
V: TRBV7-9
CDR3: CASSLNRGLTDTQYF
DNA: TGTGCCAGCAGTTTGAACAGGGGGCTTACAGATACGCAGTATTTT

length: 17
D: NA
size: NA
J: TRBJ2-1
V: TRBV18
CDR3: CASSPSGGGRSYNEQFF
DNA: TGTGCCAGCTCACCATCTGGGGGGGGGCGATCCTACAATGAGCAGTTCTTC

length: 16
D: NA
size: NA
J: TRBJ1-2
V: TRBV5-5
CDR3: CASSPAGSGVGYGYTF
DNA: TGTGCCAGCAGCCCGGCCGGGTCAGGGGTTGGCTATGGCTACACCTTC